This T cell receptor (beta chain) comes out of a study of control samples from healthy donors and cancer patients. Assay: immunoSEQ multiplex PCR; the TCRdb copy retains only in-frame clones and omits some. The sample records tens of thousands of clones, 88% being singletons. Deletions cut 7 bases from V and 2 bases from J, with 11 bases between. Germline CDR1 LNHDA, CDR2 SQIVND (reference sequence). This CDR3 region has 13 residues. The sequence derives from a woman in her seventies in good health. The sequencing sample was made of blood. The V call is TRBV19, the J call TRBJ1-2, with no clear D. CDR3 coding DNA: TGTGCCAGTACACGTACCGGGAACTATGGCTACACCTTC. Protein: CASTRTGNYGYTF.